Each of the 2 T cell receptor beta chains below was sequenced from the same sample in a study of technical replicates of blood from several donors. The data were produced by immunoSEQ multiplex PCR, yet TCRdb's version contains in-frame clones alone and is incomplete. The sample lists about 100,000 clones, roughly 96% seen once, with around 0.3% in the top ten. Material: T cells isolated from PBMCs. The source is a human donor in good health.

The CDR3 loop is CASSETWAGEQFF. The CDR3 coding sequence is TGTGCCAGCAGTGAAACCTGGGCGGGTGAGCAGTTCTTC. The rearrangement uses TRBV6-1 and TRBJ2-1; possible D gene TRBD2, 5 bases. V gave up 2 bases and J gave up 9 bases, with 11 bases separating them. This CDR3 is built from 13 residues. Germline V CDR1 and CDR2: MNHNS, SASEGT.

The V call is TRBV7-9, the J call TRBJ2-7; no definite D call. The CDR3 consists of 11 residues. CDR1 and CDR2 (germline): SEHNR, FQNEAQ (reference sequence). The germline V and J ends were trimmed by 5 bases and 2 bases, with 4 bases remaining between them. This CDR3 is CASSITYEQYF. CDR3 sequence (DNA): TGTGCCAGCAGCATCACCTACGAGCAGTACTTC.